This entry describes one T cell receptor (beta chain). Its antigen is currently unknown. Alopecia areata patients had lesional scalp punch biopsies and peripheral blood taken from them. The germline gives CDR1 SEHNR, CDR2 FQNEAQ (reference sequence). The V gene end was trimmed by 0 bases and the J gene end by 5 bases; junction bases not matched to a gene: 7. The CDR3 covers 16 residues. RNA extraction and reverse transcription yielded cDNA as sequencing template. Generated by immunoSEQ multiplex PCR, the TCRdb table keeps only in-frame clones and is missing some. The sample consists of around 160,000 clones, roughly 44% of them appearing once. This entry comes from a study of CD8+ T cells in alopecia areata. General observations from the study: Scalp lesions, especially in alopecia totalis/universalis, had higher clonality than normal scalp.

V is TRBV7-9 and J is TRBJ2-1; 7 bases agree with TRBD2. The sample taken for sequencing was CD4+ T cells sorted from blood. The sequence derives from a human donor with alopecia areata. The CDR3 bases are TGTGCCAGCAGCTTAGCCCGCGGGACTACAAACAATGAGCAGTTCTTC. Translated: CASSLARGTTNNEQFF.